This is a list of T cell receptor beta chains from one sample in a study of OX40 agonist ivuxolimab in advanced cancers. Assay used: immunoSEQ multiplex PCR; TCRdb lists only in-frame clones, some missing. This table holds 80,000 to 100,000 clones, roughly 90% found once. The sequenced sample was CD4+ or CD8+ T cells sorted from blood, obtained in a trial of the OX40 agonist ivuxolimab. The receptors originated from an adult with an advanced solid tumor such as melanoma, head and neck, liver or kidney cancer. Both conserved end residues are part of each CDR3. D genes are given only for firm matches. Size tells how often a clone was seen (once, few, many) or the class of an expanded clone, and some rows leave it out.

clone size	V gene	J gene	D gene	CDR3 DNA	CDR3 protein
once	TRBV19	TRBJ2-3	TRBD2	TGTGCCATTTCTAGCGGGGGGGCAGATACGCAGTATTTT	CAISSGGADTQYF
once	TRBV10-3	TRBJ2-2	.	TGTGCCATCAGGCAACGGGAGTCGAACACCGGGGAGCTGTTTTTT	CAIRQRESNTGELFF
.	TRBV6-5	TRBJ2-7	.	TGTGCCAGCAGTTCCGAACTATACGAGCAGTACTTC	CASSSELYEQYF
once	TRBV7-3	TRBJ2-5	.	TGTGCCAGCAGCTTAAGCCAGAAAGAGACCCAGTACTTC	CASSLSQKETQYF
.	TRBV28	TRBJ2-7	.	TGTGCCAGCAGTCAGGCGGGGAGCTCCTACGAGCAGTACTTC	CASSQAGSSYEQYF
.	TRBV7-9	TRBJ1-6	TRBD1	TGTGCCAGCAGCTTACAAGCAGGGGGCGATTCACCCCTCCACTTT	CASSLQAGGDSPLHF
.	TRBV19	TRBJ2-7	.	TGTGCCAGTAGTATGGCAGGGACCCAAGCCTACGAGCAGTACTTC	CASSMAGTQAYEQYF
once	TRBV19	TRBJ1-1	.	TGTGCCAGTAGTATAGACGGGCAGGGGAACACTGAAGCTTTCTTT	CASSIDGQGNTEAFF
.	TRBV9	TRBJ2-2	.	TGTGCCAGCAGCGTAGCCGGGGCGACCGGGGAGCTGTTTTTT	CASSVAGATGELFF
.	TRBV28	TRBJ2-3	.	TGTGCCAGCAGTTCAGGACACTTGGATACGCAGTATTTT	CASSSGHLDTQYF
.	TRBV28	TRBJ1-6	.	TGTGCCAGCAGTCCGGACCGAAGCTCCTATAATTCACCCCTCCACTTT	CASSPDRSSYNSPLHF
.	TRBV18	TRBJ2-7	TRBD1	TGTGCCAGCTCAGAAGGGACAGACCGCTCCTACGAGCAGTACTTC	CASSEGTDRSYEQYF
few	TRBV6-5	TRBJ2-7	.	TGTGCCACCCAACGCGGAGGGGGGGGGTACGAGCAGTACTTC	CATQRGGGGYEQYF
.	TRBV30	TRBJ2-5	.	TGTGCCTGGACCCTTCAAGAGACCCAGTACTTC	CAWTLQETQYF
.	TRBV27	TRBJ2-5	TRBD1	TGTGCCAGCAGTCCCTTGACAGGGCAAGAGACCCAGTACTTC	CASSPLTGQETQYF
.	TRBV5-6	TRBJ1-1	.	TGTGCCAGCAGCTTGGCGGGGGTCGAGGCTGAAGCTTTCTTT	CASSLAGVEAEAFF
.	TRBV28	TRBJ1-3	.	TGTGCCAGCACACAAATACCCTTGGGGGTCTTATCTGGAAACACCATATATTTT	CASTQIPLGVLSGNTIYF
.	TRBV2	TRBJ1-1	.	TGTGCCAGCAGTATTATGGCAGCTTACACTGAAGCTTTCTTT	CASSIMAAYTEAFF
few	TRBV18	TRBJ1-6	.	TGTGCCAGCGCCACAGGAGATTCACCCCTCCACTTT	CASATGDSPLHF
.	TRBV5-8	TRBJ2-3	TRBD2	TGTGCCAGCAGTCCTGGTAGACTAGCGGGGGAAGATACGCAGTATTTT	CASSPGRLAGEDTQYF
.	TRBV5-1	TRBJ1-1	TRBD1	TGCGCCAGCAGCTTGGAGGGGACAGGGCGGAACACTGAAGCTTTCTTT	CASSLEGTGRNTEAFF
.	TRBV19	TRBJ2-7	TRBD1	TGTGCCAGTAGCCCCGGGACAGGGGCCTCCTACGAGCAGTACTTC	CASSPGTGASYEQYF
.	TRBV7-2	TRBJ2-3	TRBD2	TGTGCCAGCAGCTCCTGGGCTAGCGGGGGTTATACGCAGTATTTT	CASSSWASGGYTQYF
.	TRBV11-3	TRBJ2-3	.	TGTGCCAGCAGCTTAGACCCTAAGGGTCTCCGCCACCTCACAGATACGCAGTATTTT	CASSLDPKGLRHLTDTQYF
.	TRBV19	TRBJ2-2	TRBD1	TGTGCCAGTAGTATCCAGGGGGCTAACACCGGGGAGCTGTTTTTT	CASSIQGANTGELFF
.	TRBV5-3	TRBJ2-7	.	TGTGCCAGAAGCTTTCTATCTGCACTAGCCCCCTCCTACGAGCAGTACTTC	CARSFLSALAPSYEQYF
.	TRBV28	TRBJ2-2	.	TGTGCCAGCAGTTTATACACTCGGGGTACCGACACCGGGGAGCTGTTTTTT	CASSLYTRGTDTGELFF
once	TRBV9	TRBJ1-1	.	TGTGCCAGCAGCGTAGTTTGTGCCATGTTGGTGAGGGCAATTGCTTTCTTT	CASSVVCAMLVRAIAFF
.	TRBV21-1	TRBJ2-7	.	TGTGCCACTCAATTCGGACAGGTCAGGCCCTACGAGCAGTACTTC	CATQFGQVRPYEQYF
.	TRBV5-1	TRBJ2-2	TRBD1	TGCGCCAGCAGCTCAGGGGGTACTGCGAACACCGGGGAGCTGTTTTTT	CASSSGGTANTGELFF
.	TRBV6-5	TRBJ1-3	.	TGTGCCAGCAGTTCTTTAGGGACAAGGGGAAACACCATATATTTT	CASSSLGTRGNTIYF
.	TRBV30	TRBJ2-4	.	TGTGCCTGGAGCCCAACAGGGAATAACATTCAGTACTTC	CAWSPTGNNIQYF
.	TRBV2	TRBJ2-1	.	TGTGCCACCACAGAAGGGGGCAATGAGCAGTTCTTC	CATTEGGNEQFF
.	TRBV10-3	TRBJ1-6	.	TGTGCCATCAGTGACAACAGGGATTCACCCCTCCACTTT	CAISDNRDSPLHF
.	TRBV5-1	TRBJ1-4	.	TGCGCCAGCAGCTTGGGAGACGGCCCGCATGAAAAACTGTTTTTT	CASSLGDGPHEKLFF
.	TRBV25-1	TRBJ1-6	.	TGTGCCAGCAGTGAAAATCGGGGGACCCAGCGGGGTTCACCCCTCCACTTT	CASSENRGTQRGSPLHF
.	TRBV7-9	TRBJ2-3	.	TGTGCCAGCAGCTTCCCCCCCAATATTGTTACGCAGTATTTT	CASSFPPNIVTQYF
few	TRBV30	TRBJ1-1	.	TGTGGCAGTGCGGCCAGAATTAACACTGAAGCTTTCTTT	CGSAARINTEAFF
.	TRBV5-1	TRBJ1-1	.	TGCGCCAGCAGCTTGGGTGGGGGGACCACTGAAGCTTTCTTT	CASSLGGGTTEAFF
.	TRBV6-5	TRBJ2-7	.	TGTGCCAGCAGCCCGGCGGCAGGGGCTACCTACGAGCAGTACTTC	CASSPAAGATYEQYF
once	TRBV29-1	TRBJ2-7	TRBD1	TGCAGCGTTTCGCCCCCCGGGACAGGGGCGCAGTACTTC	CSVSPPGTGAQYF
.	TRBV28	TRBJ2-5	TRBD2	TGTGCCAGCAGTTTACCGGGGGGGCGAGAGACCCAGTACTTC	CASSLPGGRETQYF
.	TRBV19	TRBJ2-1	.	TGTGCCAGTAGTATTGGGGGGAGGTTGGATGAGCAGTTCTTC	CASSIGGRLDEQFF
.	TRBV28	TRBJ1-2	.	TGTGCCAGCAGAGTCCTATTGGGTGGCTACACCTTC	CASRVLLGGYTF
once	TRBV10-3	TRBJ2-1	TRBD2	TGTGCCATCAGTGATAGGACTAGCGGGGGGGATGAGCAGTTCTTC	CAISDRTSGGDEQFF
.	TRBV6-5	TRBJ2-3	TRBD2	TGTGCCAGCAGTTACGCCGGCCGGGGGGGTACAGATACGCAGTATTTT	CASSYAGRGGTDTQYF
.	TRBV19	TRBJ1-4	.	TGTGCCAGTAGTACCGGACGGGTGGGTGAAAAACTGTTTTTT	CASSTGRVGEKLFF
.	TRBV28	TRBJ2-5	TRBD1	TGTGCCAGCAGTTTGGGACAGGCAGAAGAGACCCAGTACTTC	CASSLGQAEETQYF
.	TRBV5-1	TRBJ1-5	TRBD1	TGCGCCAGCAGCTTAGGGGCCGGGACAGGGTTGGAGCCCCAGCATTTT	CASSLGAGTGLEPQHF
.	TRBV5-4	TRBJ2-3	.	TGTGCCAGCAGCTTGCCAGCTCCAAGGGGGTCTGCAGGTACGCAGTATTTT	CASSLPAPRGSAGTQYF
.	TRBV5-6	TRBJ1-2	TRBD1	TGTGCCAGCAGCTATTCAGGGGGTCTGGGCTACACCTTC	CASSYSGGLGYTF
.	TRBV6-5	TRBJ2-7	.	TGTGCCAGCAGTTACGGGCCCGTGCAGGACGAGCAGTACTTC	CASSYGPVQDEQYF
.	TRBV7-2	TRBJ1-5	.	TGTGCCAGCAGCATCTTGGCGGGACAGCCCCAGCATTTT	CASSILAGQPQHF
.	TRBV10-3	TRBJ1-2	TRBD1	TGTGCCATCAGTGACTCAGCTGGGATCAGGGGGCAGTTTAGCTATGGCTACACCTTC	CAISDSAGIRGQFSYGYTF
.	TRBV7-2	TRBJ2-5	.	TGTGCCAGCAGTCCCGGGACGGTTCGTGAGACCCAGTACTTC	CASSPGTVRETQYF
.	TRBV18	TRBJ1-2	.	TGTGCCAGCTCACCAGAGGGGGGCTATGGCTACACCTTC	CASSPEGGYGYTF
.	TRBV29-1	TRBJ1-1	.	TGCAGCGTTGAAGATCAAGGGAAACTCGAAGCTTTCTTT	CSVEDQGKLEAFF
once	TRBV7-8	TRBJ2-7	.	TGTGCCAGCAGCTTGGGCAGGGTGAGCTCCTACGAGCAGTACTTC	CASSLGRVSSYEQYF
.	TRBV5-1	TRBJ2-3	.	TGCGCCAGCAGCTTGGAAGATACGCAGTATTTT	CASSLEDTQYF
.	TRBV6-1	TRBJ1-5	.	TGTGCCAGCAGCGCGACATGGGATAGCAATCAGCCCCAGCATTTT	CASSATWDSNQPQHF